The 7 T cell receptor beta chains in this list originate from one sample, sequenced in a study of OX40 agonist ivuxolimab in advanced cancers. The table came from immunoSEQ multiplex PCR; TCRdb's copy has only in-frame clones and leaves some out. The sample lists roughly 68,000 clones, roughly four fifths seen once, with 1.4% in the top ten. Here the sequenced sample was CD4+ or CD8+ T cells sorted from blood, taken in a trial of the OX40 agonist ivuxolimab. The receptors come from an adult with an advanced solid tumor such as melanoma, head and neck, liver or kidney cancer.

The chain is built from TRBV5-1 and TRBJ2-7; tentatively, D is TRBD1 (6 bases). The CDR3 has 14 residues. Germline lookup yields CDR1 SGHRS and CDR2 YFSETQ. With 0 bases removed from V and 3 bases from J, the gap between germline ends came to 10 bases. For the CDR3, the DNA is TGCGCCAGCAGCTTGGACGCAGGGGTCTACGAGCAGTACTTC. It encodes CASSLDAGVYEQYF.

The chain is built from TRBV7-7 and TRBJ2-5; 9 nucleotides align to TRBD2. This CDR3 comprises 16 residues. CDR1 is SSHAT, CDR2 FNYEAQ, per germline (reference sequence). V was clipped by 5 bases and J by 5 bases; unmatched bases: 12. As DNA, the CDR3 is TGTGCCAGCAGCGGGAGGCGGGGGGGCCAAAAGGAGACCCAGTACTTC. Translating it yields CASSGRRGGQKETQYF. The whole variable domain, remainder taken from reference TRBV7-7 and TRBJ2-5, is GAGVSQSPRYKVTKRGQDVTLRCDPISSHATLYWYQQALGQGPEFLTYFNYEAQPDKSGLPSDRFSAERPEGSISTLTIQRTEQRDSAMYRCASSGRRGGQKETQYFGPGTRLLVL.

The rearrangement links TRBV5-1 to TRBJ1-3; D is unclear. The V end lost 0 bases, the J end lost 0 bases, and 7 bases lay between the germline ends. This CDR3 comprises 15 residues. CDR1 and CDR2 from the germline V gene are SGHRS and YFSETQ. CDR3 sequence: CASSLAGYSGNTIYF. CDR3 in DNA: TGCGCCAGCAGCTTGGCAGGCTACTCTGGAAACACCATATATTTT.

The chain joins TRBV5-4 to TRBJ2-2; 8 bases match TRBD2. J gave up 0 bases and V 3 bases, and 1 base lay outside the gene matches. The length of the CDR3 is 15 residues. Germline V gene lookup returns CDR1 SGHNT and CDR2 YYREEE (reference sequence). The CDR3 here is CASSSGLANTGELFF. The CDR3 nucleotides read TGTGCCAGCAGCTCGGGACTAGCGAACACCGGGGAGCTGTTTTTT.

This clone was seen just once. This chain uses TRBV9 with TRBJ2-3; 7 bases map to TRBD2. The CDR3 covers 14 residues. After removal of 3 bases from V and 14 bases from J, the junction contained 15 bases not matched to a gene. Per the germline V gene, CDR1 is SGDLS and CDR2 is YYNGEE. DNA of the CDR3: TGTGCCAGCAGCGCCGTTGCGGGGGTAGGGGTTCCGTATTTT. This gives the protein CASSAVAGVGVPYF.

The rearrangement links TRBV11-2 to TRBJ2-1, with D maybe TRBD1 (6 bases). Deletions cut 4 bases from V and 7 bases from J, with 23 bases between. CDR1 and CDR2 from the germline V gene are SGHAT and FQNNGV. This CDR3 contains 17 residues. The CDR3 DNA reads TGTGCCAGCAGCTCACGATCCGGGACAAGTTTACCTAATGAGCAGTTCTTC. Its protein is CASSSRSGTSLPNEQFF. The full variable domain, with the rest looked up from reference TRBV11-2 and TRBJ2-1, is EAGVAQSPRYKIIEKRQSVAFWCNPISGHATLYWYQQILGQGPKLLIQFQNNGVVDDSQLPKDRFSAERLKGVDSTLKIQPAKLEDSAVYLCASSSRSGTSLPNEQFFGPGTRLTVL.

The V and J genes are TRBV11-2 and TRBJ1-3; D is perhaps TRBD1 (5 bases). The CDR3 is made up of 15 amino acids. Trimming removed 5 bases from V and 4 bases from J, with 15 bases in between. Germline CDR1 and CDR2: SGHAT and FQNNGV. CDR3 bases: TGTGCCAGCAGCCGCTGGGGGGGTGCAGGAAACACCATATATTTT. Translating it yields CASSRWGGAGNTIYF.